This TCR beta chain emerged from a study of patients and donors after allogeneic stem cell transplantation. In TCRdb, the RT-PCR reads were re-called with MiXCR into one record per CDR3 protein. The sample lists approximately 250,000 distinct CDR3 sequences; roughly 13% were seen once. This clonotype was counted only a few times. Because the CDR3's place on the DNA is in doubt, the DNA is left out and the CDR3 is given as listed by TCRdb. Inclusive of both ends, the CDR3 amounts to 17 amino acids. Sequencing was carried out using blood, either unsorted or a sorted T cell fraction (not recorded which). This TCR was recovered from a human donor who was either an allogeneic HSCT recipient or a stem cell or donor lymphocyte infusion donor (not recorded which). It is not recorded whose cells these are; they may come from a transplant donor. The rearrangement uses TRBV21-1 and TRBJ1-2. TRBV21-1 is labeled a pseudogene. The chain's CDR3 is CASSTYTCGGQYYGYTF.